The present T cell receptor (beta chain) was sequenced within a study of T cell responses to AZD1222 COVID-19 vaccine. About the research overall: Timing groups of about 4 and about 12 weeks for second doses were pooled.

Study-level results: Spike-specific TCR repertoires showed rising breadth and depth after two AZD1222 doses. Repertoires in all cases were sampled only once the peak T cell response had passed. In a largely white British group with more females than males, clonal diversity was possibly underestimated.

Only in-frame clones appear in the TCRdb table, and some are missing; sequencing was by immunoSEQ multiplex PCR. The table lists more than 110,000 clones, over 75% of them singletons. From germline, CDR1 is SGHVS and CDR2 FNYEAQ. There are 15 residues in the CDR3. V lost 1 base and J 3 bases, leaving 13 bases between the germline ends. Worth noting for this clone: The antigen remains unidentified.

The chain combines TRBV7-6 with TRBJ2-7, with a weak D call TRBD2 (6 bases). The clonotype originates from an adult in good health. The sequences come from peripheral blood, collected on day 0 of AZD1222 vaccination. The CDR3: CASSLEAGEFYEQYF. DNA of the CDR3: TGTGCCAGCAGCTTAGAAGCGGGCGAGTTCTACGAGCAGTACTTC.